This TCR beta chain was recovered during a study of blood T cell repertoires in COVID-19. Clones were sequenced by immunoSEQ multiplex PCR, and TCRdb holds only the in-frame ones, with some missing. Of some 300,000 clones in the sample, 70% to 90% are singletons; the top ten hold 1.3%. This clone has just one count. The germline V gene encodes CDR1 SGHRS and CDR2 YFSETQ. The J segment lost 0 bases and the V segment lost 2 bases, leaving 9 bases of the junction unmatched. The CDR3 runs to 17 residues. The sample consisted of peripheral blood. This clonotype originated in a man between 65 and 85 years old with acute or convalescent COVID-19. The chain uses TRBV5-1 and TRBJ2-3; the match to TRBD2 covers 7 bases. The CDR3 here is CASSFGAGRLSTDTQYF. As DNA, the CDR3 is TGCGCCAGCAGCTTTGGAGCGGGGAGGCTCAGCACAGATACGCAGTATTTT.